Sequencing of this T cell receptor beta chain was carried out in a study of cytomegalovirus exposure and HLA in healthy donors listed by TCRdb under 2017. In terms of the full investigation: An earlier analysis of fewer than 750 of the donors reported roughly 300 Gb of sequence data and 95 million to 140 million unique TCR beta sequences obtained from some 170 million T cells. Approximately 300 gigabases of sequencing data and approximately 92 million unique TCR sequences made up an early release that covered approximately 650 HLA-typed donors. The genetic ancestry cluster associated with self-reported Caucasian donors included over 80% of the 350 to 500 genotyped donors. The study aimed to test whether signatures of past pathogen exposure could be identified by cataloging public T cell receptors. The study profiled the T cell repertoires of under 700 subjects by immunosequencing and related them to cytomegalovirus serostatus. Besides the first cohort of some 670 subjects, a separate validation cohort made up of over 95 different subjects was used. High-throughput TCR immunosequencing, statistical association of individual TCRs with disease status, and machine learning were combined to predict cytomegalovirus infection status. A later analysis re-examined previously published TCR beta repertoires from hundreds of donors and added high-resolution HLA genotyping to investigate patterns of TCR occurrence. The later analysis used no new phenotypic data to find candidate immune exposures, relying instead on TCR beta sequences and their occurrence across donors. An earlier analysis of 450 to 750 of the donors used high-throughput TCR beta sequencing to judge whether each TCR beta V gene segment behaved as functional or pseudogenic. Donor age, sex, ethnicity and CMV serostatus were collected together with the repertoire data. A later genetic analysis used genome-wide SNP genotypes for about three fifths of the 666 donors, treating that subset as a discovery cohort. Every discovery cohort repertoire had been produced on one sequencing platform. HLA typing included class I and class II loci at four-digit resolution. The number of donors typed differed by locus, with 629-630 for A, B, C, DRB1 and DQB1, around 520 for DQA1, 606 for DPA1, and around 450 for DPB1. A handful of DR-DQ haplotypes were handled as single units for association and clustering because linkage in the cohort was strong. Among around 400 genotyped donors of the cohort, an average of about 240,000 unique TCR beta nucleotide sequences were sequenced per donor, about a sixth of them non-productive. Findings and caveats that apply to the study as a whole: Because some donors lacked HLA typing at each locus, the association tests relied only on the typed subset. Because the 87-base-pair reads could not distinguish some IMGT-functional V segments, including TRBV6-2 and TRBV6-3, those segments were excluded. Strong co-occurrence of HLA alleles, especially DR and DQ, made assigning TCR associations to individual alleles difficult. A further reported finding was that TCR beta sequences accurately predicted the HLA-A and HLA-B alleles for most subjects in the first cohort. A few of the identified cytomegalovirus-associated TCR beta chains were confirmed in vitro to be specific for cytomegalovirus antigens. For the cohort, immune exposure information was limited to CMV serostatus. Presence/absence analyses assumed roughly uniform sequencing depth across donors, an assumption that may not hold. Specific HLA alleles were associated with 16,951 TCR beta sequences at a false discovery rate of 0.05 in a later analysis. According to a later analysis, most CMV-associated TCR beta chains appeared to be HLA-restricted, and the HLA associations seemed to be driven largely by CMV exposure. Correlated functional status among segregating V segments might reflect linkage disequilibrium, but an unknown experimental factor could not be ruled out. In this cohort, only TCR beta chains were sequenced, and detectable features were limited by the absence of alpha or paired-chain data. Because counts were too low, 15 to 20 rarely observed V segments, including chromosome 9 orphons, were excluded from the earlier analysis of fewer than 650 of the donors. Broadly in line with IMGT annotations, most TCR beta V segments showed up in productive rearrangements about 87% or about 30% of the time in an earlier analysis of approximately 600 of the donors. In a later analysis, the rate of TCR association differed among HLA loci, with DRB1 alleles having the most associated TCRs and HLA-C alleles having the fewest. In a later analysis, HLA-associated TCR beta chains were found to be more clonally expanded and to have lower generation probabilities than equally common non-associated chains. According to a later analysis, parvovirus B19, influenza, CMV and Epstein-Barr virus appeared linked to several top co-occurrence clusters. A later genetic analysis associated a missense DCLRE1C variant with V-gene and J-gene trimming of TCR beta chains, and an independent cohort replicated the association. A total of fewer than 200 TCR beta chains were listed by the study as associated with cytomegalovirus. The classifier was reported to diagnose cytomegalovirus status with high specificity and sensitivity in both the original cohort and the validation cohort. According to a later genetic analysis, donors in an Asian-associated ancestry cluster had fewer N-insertions in productive TCRs than the approximately 610-donor mean. A cluster of highly shared sequence variants was judged likely to represent a technical artifact of the sequencing pipeline. Across donors, most TCR sequences were observed very rarely, whereas some public TCRs were present in many individuals. The authors suggested that the approach could potentially be generalized to other disease states and immunological phenotypes.

CDR1 is given as SGHDN and CDR2 as FVKESK, both from the germline V gene. The CDR3 sequence holds 14 residues, the cysteine and phenylalanine included. The only DNA kept is the CDR3, 42 bases in frame from the first base. The junction carries 7 bases between V and J, which are trimmed by 0 bases and 2 bases respectively. The method was the immunoSEQ multiplex PCR assay. For the multiplex PCR, a mixture combining 60 forward primers for TCR Vbeta segments and 13 reverse primers for TCR Jbeta segments was used. The CDR3 region of rearranged TCR beta genes was amplified from genomic DNA by a multiplex PCR assay. On the Illumina HiSeq System, the amplified TCR beta libraries were sequenced as 87-base-pair reads. As for how the authors treated the data: Across the 670 or so repertoires, a later analysis counted roughly 84 million unique TCR beta chains, around 11 million of which were shared by at least two donors. A nearest-neighbor algorithm error-corrected the raw reads and collapsed the reads into unique sequences, merging closely related sequences to remove PCR and sequencing errors. Alignment of CDR3 sequences to IMGT reference sequences was used to assign V, D and J gene segments. Each retained sequence needed at least a six-nucleotide match to both a V gene segment and a J gene segment. Rearrangements were classified as productive when the CDR3 lacked stop codons and remained in frame with V and J, and all other rearrangements were classified as non-productive. Following IMGT convention, CDR3 was defined as the stretch from the second conserved V-encoded cysteine to the conserved J-encoded phenylalanine. In an earlier analysis of roughly 580 of the donors, sequences lacking an unambiguous match to a single V gene segment were excluded. In an earlier analysis of a few hundred of the donors, a V segment was called functional when productive rearrangements were above 56.7%, and segregating when the standard deviation between donors exceeded 5%. To diagnose cytomegalovirus status from the catalog of TCR beta chain sequences, a statistical classification framework was built. V and J gene assignment, in a later analysis, came from comparing TCR nucleotide sequences with IMGT/GENE-DB human TR gene sequences. In a later analysis, CDR3 sequences and most-parsimonious VDJ recombination scenarios were assigned using the TCRdist pipeline. In a later analysis, each TCR beta chain was defined by its CDR3 amino acid sequence together with its V-gene family, and reads without a unique V-gene family were excluded. A later analysis removed several hundred highly shared, low-generation-probability nucleotide sequences to deal with suspected cross-contamination and a sequencing artifact. In a later analysis, a clonal expansion index was calculated for each public chain from normalized within-repertoire ranks of inferred template counts. In a later analysis, generation probabilities were computed with a VDJ recombination model fitted to out-of-frame rearrangements, and the resulting probabilities were checked against IGoR. Hypergeometric tests were used in a later analysis to score TCR-TCR, TCR-HLA and TCR-CMV co-occurrence, with a repertoire-size bias correction applied to the TCR pairs. A later analysis estimated false discovery rates by permuting HLA or CMV assignments 20 times. A later analysis grouped co-occurring TCRs with DBSCAN, adding TCRdist sequence similarity when clustering within HLA-allele-positive subsets. Repertoires with fewer than 30,000 or more than 120,000 public chains, plus five repertoires with anomalous nucleotide sharing, were excluded from co-occurrence clustering. The source is immuneACCESS, and TCRdb retained only in-frame sequences with V and J called. Part of the clones is not carried over; for the studies checked, unresolved V genes explain less than half of this, and the remainder is unexplained. V, J and clone size are those of that table, while D and trimming were read from the DNA. This sample has fewer than 250,000 clones in its table, and around 73% of those were observed once. The ten largest make up 3% to 4% of the sample.

In regard to this clone: It has no known antigen specificity. No much larger clonotype is one base removed from it; base qualities were not supplied.

In total, approximately 610 healthy bone marrow donors made up the cohort. At the time of sampling, every cohort member was nominally healthy, though immune exposures that went unrecorded were likely present. The donor tested CMV seronegative and was one of the 352 seronegative cohort members. A peripheral blood sample was provided by each donor, and peripheral blood mononuclear cells were used for TCR beta sequencing. The Qiagen DNeasy Blood Extraction Kit was used to extract genomic DNA from the blood cell samples. The chain is made from TRBV14 and TRBJ1-2, with an unclear D gene assignment. The sequence derives from a male donor in good health and CMV-seronegative. Sequencing used PBMCs. At the DNA level, the sequence is TGTGCCAGCAGCCAAGAGTTACTGAACTATGGCTACACCTTC. Translated, this is CASSQELLNYGYTF.